Following are 4 T cell receptor beta chains from one sample sequenced in a study of blood T cells in healthy people across ages. Through a sample-barcoded 5' primer and a J-beta primer mix, a second PCR was run for roughly 7 to 12 cycles. A single record per CDR3 protein comes from TCRdb applying MiXCR to the 5' RACE reads. The table records 760,000 or so distinct CDR3 sequences, approximately 25% of them present only once. Another study also made use of these data, one on T cells of mothers and their children.

The sample taken for sequencing was blood. The receptors here all came from a boy younger than 18 in good health.

With regard to this clonotype: An end of the junction differs from the germline gene, which may be a read error. The chain combines TRBV6-2 or TRBV6-3 with TRBJ1-5, with D maybe TRBD1 (5 bases). The CDR3 runs 17 residues. Germline V gives CDR1 MNHEY, CDR2 SVGEGT. CDR3 residues: CASSYSVGTEGNQPQHF. CDR3 DNA sequence: TGTGCCAGCAGCTACTCCGTGGGGACGGAAGGCAATCAGCCCCAGCATTTT.

This clonotype has a handful of counts. The chain couples TRBV4-3 to TRBJ2-5; TRBD2 might be the D (6 bases). The germline CDR1 and CDR2 sequences are LGHNA and YSLEER. This CDR3 region has 13 residues. The V end lost 4 bases, the J end lost 5 bases, and 11 bases lay between the germline ends. CDR3 bases: TGCGCCAGCAGCCTTACTGCGGGGGAGACCCAGTACTTC. Translated, it gives CASSLTAGETQYF.

This clonotype occurred once. The rearrangement uses TRBV3-1 and TRBJ1-2; D not certain. CDR1 LGHDT and CDR2 YNNKEL come from the germline V gene (reference sequence). This CDR3 comprises 14 residues. Trimming removed 0 bases from V and 4 bases from J, with 9 bases in between. The CDR3 protein is CASSQESRTYGYTF. CDR3 nucleotide sequence: TGTGCCAGCAGCCAAGAGTCGCGTACCTATGGCTACACCTTC.

This clonotype was observed a few times. The V gene is TRBV20-1, the J gene TRBJ1-3; D unresolved. There are 13 residues in the CDR3. Germline V CDR1 and CDR2: DFQATT, SNEGSKA (reference sequence). V was clipped by 3 bases and J by 0 bases, with 6 bases between them. CDR3 protein: CSASMSSGNTIYF. As DNA, the CDR3 is TGCAGTGCTAGTATGAGCTCTGGAAACACCATATATTTT.